Following are 25 T cell receptor beta chains from one sample sequenced in a study of cytomegalovirus exposure and HLA in healthy donors. PCR amplification relied on 60 Vbeta primers (plus 13 Jbeta primers). The table came from immunoSEQ multiplex PCR; TCRdb's copy has only in-frame clones and leaves some out. The sample has around 80,000 clones, around a tenth seen once. The specimen was PBMCs. Receptors were obtained from a man in his sixties in good health and CMV-seropositive.

The chain links TRBV5-1 to TRBJ2-1; 11 positions agree with TRBD2. V was clipped by 0 bases and J by 10 bases; unmatched bases: 9. The CDR3 is 16 residues long. Germline CDR1 reads SGHRS; CDR2 reads YFSETQ. CDR3 sequence: CASSLAISGGAGEQFF. The CDR3 DNA sequence: TGCGCCAGCAGCTTGGCCATTAGCGGGGGGGCTGGGGAGCAGTTCTTC.

This chain joins TRBV4-1 and TRBJ2-3; 14 nucleotides agree with TRBD2. Germline trimming cut 3 bases from V and 3 bases from J; bases unmatched to any gene: 8. CDR1 and CDR2 (germline): MGHRA, YSYEKL. This CDR3 contains 18 residues. The CDR3 DNA reads TGCGCCAGCAGCCATCCGGGACTAGCGGGAGACAGGACAGATACGCAGTATTTT. It codes for CASSHPGLAGDRTDTQYF.

Concerning this clone: The sample carries other DNA sequences with the same CDR3. The V and J genes are TRBV7-9 and TRBJ2-7; D perhaps matches TRBD2 (5 bases). Trimming pared 3 bases from V and 4 bases from J, leaving 7 bases between. This CDR3 region has 12 residues. CDR1 and CDR2 from the germline V gene are SEHNR and FQNEAQ (reference sequence). CDR3 protein: CASSLSGYEQYF. The CDR3 DNA sequence: TGTGCCAGCAGCTTGTCGGGGTACGAGCAGTACTTC.

This rearrangement joins TRBV7-3 to TRBJ1-2; a possible D gene is TRBD1 (6 bases). V lost 4 bases, J lost 8 bases, and 17 bases lay in between. The CDR3 spans 14 residues. Germline lookup yields CDR1 SGHTA and CDR2 FQGTGA. In DNA form, the CDR3 reads TGTGCCAGCAGCTCCGCGGGGGGCCTTGAGGGCTACACCTTC. Protein sequence: CASSSAGGLEGYTF.

This clone appeared a few times. J is TRBJ1-1 and V is TRBV30; tentatively, D is TRBD1 (5 bases). Germline loops: CDR1 GTSNPN, CDR2 SVGIG (reference sequence). There are 13 residues in the CDR3. Trimming cost V 3 bases and J 6 bases, with 14 bases left between them. The chain's CDR3 is CAWSFPWGAEAFF. For the CDR3, the DNA is TGTGCCTGGAGCTTTCCTTGGGGGGCTGAAGCTTTCTTT.

This clone was seen a handful of times. The V call is TRBV15, the J call TRBJ1-4; no definite D call. The CDR3 has 15 residues. V lost 0 bases to trimming and J lost 8 bases, with 13 bases between them. Germline CDR1 reads LNHNV; CDR2 reads YYDKDF (reference sequence). CDR3 sequence reads: CATSRDSAGGEKLFF. CDR3 bases: TGTGCCACCAGCAGAGATAGCGCCGGAGGGGAAAAACTGTTTTTT. The whole variable domain, filled in from reference TRBV15 and TRBJ1-4, reads DAMVIQNPRYQVTQFGKPVTLSCSQTLNHNVMYWYQQKSSQAPKLLFHYYDKDFNNEADTPDNFQSRRPNTSFCFLDIRSPGLGDTAMYLCATSRDSAGGEKLFFGSGTQLSVL.

The table lists this clone with a few counts. V and J are TRBV25-1 and TRBJ2-2, with 7 bases matching TRBD2. The germline CDR1 and CDR2 sequences are MGHDK and SYGVNS. The V gene end was trimmed by 3 bases and the J gene end by 3 bases; junction bases not matched to a gene: 10. The CDR3 covers 17 residues. In DNA, the CDR3 is TGTGCCAGCAGTGAGTTCGCGGCGGGAGACCACACCGGGGAGCTGTTTTTT. Protein: CASSEFAAGDHTGELFF. The full variable domain, with the rest looked up from reference TRBV25-1 and TRBJ2-2, is EADIYQTPRYLVIGTGKKITLECSQTMGHDKMYWYQQDPGMELHLIHYSYGVNSTEKGDLSSESTVSRIRTEHFPLTLESARPSHTSQYLCASSEFAAGDHTGELFFGEGSRLTVL.

This clone was detected only a few times. The chain carries TRBV29-1 and TRBJ2-7; TRBD2 matches 11 bases. The CDR3 is made up of 14 amino acids. With 7 bases clipped from V and 1 base from J, the junction kept 6 bases outside the gene matches. CDR1 is SQVTM, CDR2 ANQGSEA, per germline. CDR3 sequence: CSAFTSGGSYEQYF. The CDR3 DNA reads TGCAGCGCATTCACTAGCGGGGGATCCTACGAGCAGTACTTC.

J is TRBJ2-4 and V is TRBV19; no definite D call. The CDR3 consists of 13 residues. Germline CDR1 reads LNHDA; CDR2 reads SQIVND (reference sequence). Trimming cost V 10 bases and J 0 bases, with 10 bases left between them. The CDR3 loop is CATYSLAKNIQYF. The CDR3 DNA reads TGTGCCACCTACAGTCTAGCCAAAAACATTCAGTACTTC.

In its sample, this clone was seen many times. The chain is built from TRBV4-1 and TRBJ2-1, with TRBD2 matching over 10 bases. Germline CDR1 is MGHRA and CDR2 is YSYEKL. The V and J ends lost 4 bases and 5 bases, in that order; junction bases with no gene match: 8. CDR3 length: 16 amino acids. CDR3 residues: CASSRAGTSVNNEQFF. The CDR3 DNA sequence: TGCGCCAGCAGCCGAGCCGGGACTAGCGTTAACAATGAGCAGTTCTTC.

This chain connects TRBV5-1 to TRBJ2-5; a possible D gene is TRBD2 (6 bases). V lost 2 bases and J 3 bases, leaving 14 bases between the germline ends. This CDR3 is 15 amino acids long. Germline CDR1 and CDR2: SGHRS and YFSETQ. Here the CDR3 DNA reads TGCGCCAGCAGCTTTCGGGGGAATACTGAAGAGACCCAGTACTTC. This codes for CASSFRGNTEETQYF.

This clone was detected a few times. This chain joins TRBV19 and TRBJ2-1; unclear D gene. Germline lookup yields CDR1 LNHDA and CDR2 SQIVND (reference sequence). This CDR3 contains 14 residues. V was shortened by 5 bases and J by 0 bases, with 8 bases between the two germline ends. In nucleotides, the CDR3 is TGTGCCAGTAGTTCACTGAGCTCCTACAATGAGCAGTTCTTC. Translation gives CASSSLSSYNEQFF.

This clone turned up a few times. The gene calls are TRBV7-8 and TRBJ1-2; D is unresolved. CDR3 size: 15 residues. Germline CDR1 reads SGHVS; CDR2 reads FQNEAQ. Trimming left V 5 bases short and J 4 bases short, with 17 bases between. DNA of the CDR3: TGTGCCAGCAGCCAGCGGGCCCTCGGAGGCTATGGCTACACCTTC. Its protein product is CASSQRALGGYGYTF.

The rearrangement joins TRBV23-1 to TRBJ2-1; no clear D. TRBV23-1 carries the ORF label, with uncertain function. The CDR3 covers 19 residues. Trimming left V 0 bases short and J 1 base short, with 19 bases between. CDR3 DNA: TGCGCCAGCAGTCAATCGAAAGGCGAATATCGGAGATCCTACAATGAGCAGTTCTTC. Protein: CASSQSKGEYRRSYNEQFF.

This clone was counted between two and nine times. This sequence joins TRBV30 and TRBJ1-4, with D possibly matching TRBD1 (5 bases). Germline-derived CDR1 and CDR2 are GTSNPN and SVGIG (reference sequence). The CDR3 contains 14 residues. V was cut by 3 bases and J by 7 bases, with 15 bases left in between. In DNA form, the CDR3 reads TGTGCCTGGAGGGGAACCGGGGGTGGTGAAAAACTGTTTTTT. The encoded protein is CAWRGTGGGEKLFF.

The chain is built from TRBV6-1 and TRBJ2-1, with 9 nucleotides matching TRBD2. CDR3 length: 16 residues. V gave up 3 bases and J gave up 14 bases; unmatched junction bases: 17. The germline CDR1 and CDR2 sequences are MNHNS and SASEGT. The CDR3, as DNA: TGTGCCAGCAGTGAGCACCCTGGGACTAGCCAGGGGAGGGAGTTCTTC. It specifies CASSEHPGTSQGREFF.

The chain combines TRBV30 with TRBJ2-3; 7 bases match TRBD1. Trimming took 1 base from V and 10 from J; bases not matched to a gene: 8. Germline V lookup: CDR1 GTSNPN, CDR2 SVGIG (reference sequence). The CDR3 has 13 residues. The CDR3 sequence is CAWSANRGNAQYF. CDR3 nucleotide sequence: TGTGCCTGGAGTGCTAACAGGGGAAATGCGCAGTATTTT. The full variable domain, completed using reference TRBV30 and TRBJ2-3, is SQTIHQWPATLVQPVGSPLSLECTVEGTSNPNLYWYRQAAGRGLQLLFYSVGIGQISSEVPQNLSASRPQDRQFILSSKKLLLSDSGFYLCAWSANRGNAQYFGPGTRLTVL.

The table lists this clone with a few counts. V usage is TRBV11-2 and J usage is TRBJ1-1; TRBD1 matches at 7 bases. The CDR3 is 14 residues long. Per the germline V gene, CDR1 is SGHAT and CDR2 is FQNNGV. Losses at the gene ends were 6 bases for V and 3 bases for J; bases not matched to a gene: 7. CDR3 in DNA: TGTGCCAGCAGGCCCTGGCAGGGGGACACTGAAGCTTTCTTT. It translates to CASRPWQGDTEAFF.

This clone showed up just a few times. The chain employs TRBV29-1 and TRBJ2-3; D perhaps matches TRBD2 (5 bases). The V gene lost 6 bases and the J gene lost 0 bases, with 13 bases spanning the gap. The CDR3 contains 14 residues. CDR1 and CDR2 from the germline V gene are SQVTM and ANQGSEA. CDR3 sequence: CSVGAEPSTDTQYF. The CDR3 nucleotides read TGCAGCGTAGGAGCGGAACCTAGCACAGATACGCAGTATTTT.

Comments on this clone: Germline and junction disagree at one end, which may indicate a read error. The chain links TRBV5-1 to TRBJ1-1; 10 positions match TRBD1. Germline values: CDR1 SGHRS, CDR2 YFSETQ. The CDR3 runs to 14 residues. The CDR3 region is CAGSLGTGVTEAFF. The CDR3 region has the DNA TGCGCCGGCAGCTTGGGGACAGGGGTCACTGAAGCTTTCTTT.

This clone was picked up a small number of times. The gene calls are TRBV18 and TRBJ1-1, with D perhaps matching TRBD1 (5 bases). The length of the CDR3 is 14 residues. Trimming left V 3 bases short and J 1 base short, with 9 bases between. Germline loops: CDR1 KGHSH, CDR2 LQKENI. Written as DNA, the CDR3 is TGTGCCAGCTCACCGGGCAGGGAGAACACTGAAGCTTTCTTT. This translates into CASSPGRENTEAFF.

This clone appeared a few times. The V and J genes are TRBV11-2 and TRBJ2-5; weak D call: TRBD1 (6 bases). V lost 1 base, J lost 5 bases, and 14 bases lay in between. This CDR3 region has 15 residues. Germline V gives CDR1 SGHAT, CDR2 FQNNGV. The CDR3 protein is CASSLGSQGRETQYF. The CDR3 nucleotides read TGTGCCAGCAGCTTAGGCTCACAGGGAAGGGAGACCCAGTACTTC.

This clone has a handful of counts. The V call is TRBV7-6, the J call TRBJ1-1; 11 bases match TRBD1. Trimming at V came to 4 bases and at J to 6 bases, leaving 4 bases not matched to a gene. The CDR3 sequence is 14 residues long. CDR1 is SGHVS, CDR2 FNYEAQ, per germline. The CDR3 region is CASSSGQGGPEAFF. DNA of the CDR3: TGTGCCAGCAGCTCGGGACAGGGGGGCCCTGAAGCTTTCTTT.

V is TRBV6-6 and J is TRBJ2-3, with D possibly TRBD1 on 5 matching bases. Looked up from germline, CDR1 is MNHNY and CDR2 is SVGAGI (reference sequence). V lost 5 bases to trimming and J lost 4 bases, with 16 bases between them. This CDR3 has 15 residues. The CDR3 DNA sequence: TGTGCCAGCAGTGATTTGACCCTAGGGGCAGATACGCAGTATTTT. This sequence encodes CASSDLTLGADTQYF.

There are a few counts of this clone. The DNA for the CDR3 is TGTGCCAGCAGCTTAAGAGGGAACACTGAAGCTTTCTTT. It translates to CASSLRGNTEAFF. The genes are TRBV7-2 and TRBJ1-1; no clear D gene. The CDR3 is made up of 13 amino acids. Germline V lookup: CDR1 SGHTA, CDR2 FQGNSA. The V end lost 2 bases, the J end lost 1 base, and 5 bases lay between the germline ends.